This T cell receptor (beta chain) was profiled in a study of T cell responses to AZD1222 COVID-19 vaccine. V was trimmed by 2 bases and J by 8 bases, leaving 19 bases between them. The CDR3 runs 15 residues. The V gene's germline CDR1 is SGHDT and CDR2 YYEEEE. TCRdb's table, derived via immunoSEQ multiplex PCR, lists solely in-frame clones and lacks some. The data hold around 130,000 clones, with almost 95% observed a single time. This rearrangement joins TRBV5-6 to TRBJ1-1; D uncertain. The sequence derives from an adult in good health. Specimen: peripheral blood, collected on day 0 of AZD1222 vaccination. The CDR3 DNA is TGTGCCAGCAGCTTCCAACTTCAATCTAGGGCCGAAGCTTTCTTT. This translates into CASSFQLQSRAEAFF.